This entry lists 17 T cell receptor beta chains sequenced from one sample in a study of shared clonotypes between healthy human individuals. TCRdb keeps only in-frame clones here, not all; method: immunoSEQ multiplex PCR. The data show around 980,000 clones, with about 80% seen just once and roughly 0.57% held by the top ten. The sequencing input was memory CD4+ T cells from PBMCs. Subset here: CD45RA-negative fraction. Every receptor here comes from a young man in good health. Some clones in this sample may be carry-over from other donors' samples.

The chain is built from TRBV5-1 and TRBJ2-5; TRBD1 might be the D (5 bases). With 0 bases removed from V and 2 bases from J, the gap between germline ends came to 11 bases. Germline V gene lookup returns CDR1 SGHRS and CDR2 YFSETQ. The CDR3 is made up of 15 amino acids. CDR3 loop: CASSLATRQQETQYF. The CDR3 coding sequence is TGCGCCAGCAGCTTGGCGACCCGACAGCAAGAGACCCAGTACTTC.

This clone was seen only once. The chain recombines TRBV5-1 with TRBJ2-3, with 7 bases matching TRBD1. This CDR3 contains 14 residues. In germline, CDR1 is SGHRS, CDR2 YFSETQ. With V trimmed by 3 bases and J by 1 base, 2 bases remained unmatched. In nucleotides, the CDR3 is TGCGCCAGCAGCTCCGGGACAGGCACAGATACGCAGTATTTT. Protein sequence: CASSSGTGTDTQYF.

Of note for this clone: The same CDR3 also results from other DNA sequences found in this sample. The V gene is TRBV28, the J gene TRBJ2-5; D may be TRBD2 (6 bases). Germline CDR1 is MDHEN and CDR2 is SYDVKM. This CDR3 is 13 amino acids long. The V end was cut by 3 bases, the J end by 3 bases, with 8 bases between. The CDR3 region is CASSLGGEETQYF. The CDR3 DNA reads TGTGCCAGCAGTTTGGGCGGGGAAGAGACCCAGTACTTC.

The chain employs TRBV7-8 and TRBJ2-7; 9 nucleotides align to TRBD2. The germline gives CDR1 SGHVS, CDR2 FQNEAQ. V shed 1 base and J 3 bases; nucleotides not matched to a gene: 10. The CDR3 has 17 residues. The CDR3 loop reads CASSLVGAGGPGYEQYF. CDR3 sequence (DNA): TGTGCCAGCAGCTTAGTAGGCGCGGGAGGGCCTGGCTACGAGCAGTACTTC.

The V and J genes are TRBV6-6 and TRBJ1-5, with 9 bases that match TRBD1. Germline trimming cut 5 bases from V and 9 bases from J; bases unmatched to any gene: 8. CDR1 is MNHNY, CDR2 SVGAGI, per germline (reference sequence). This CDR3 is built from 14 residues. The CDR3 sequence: CASSKRTGVGPQHF. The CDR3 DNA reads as TGTGCCAGCAGTAAACGGACAGGGGTTGGGCCCCAGCATTTT.

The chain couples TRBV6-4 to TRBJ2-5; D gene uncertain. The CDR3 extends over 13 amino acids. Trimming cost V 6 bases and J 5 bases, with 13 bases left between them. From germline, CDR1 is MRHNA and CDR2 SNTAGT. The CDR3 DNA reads TGTGCCAGCAGCCGGGCCGTTGGGGAGACCCAGTACTTC. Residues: CASSRAVGETQYF.

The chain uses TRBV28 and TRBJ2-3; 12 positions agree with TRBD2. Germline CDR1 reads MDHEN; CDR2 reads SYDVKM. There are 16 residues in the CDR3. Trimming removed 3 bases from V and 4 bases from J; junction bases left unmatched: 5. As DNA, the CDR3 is TGTGCCAGCAGTTTGGCTAGCGGGAGGGGCCCAGATACGCAGTATTTT. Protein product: CASSLASGRGPDTQYF.

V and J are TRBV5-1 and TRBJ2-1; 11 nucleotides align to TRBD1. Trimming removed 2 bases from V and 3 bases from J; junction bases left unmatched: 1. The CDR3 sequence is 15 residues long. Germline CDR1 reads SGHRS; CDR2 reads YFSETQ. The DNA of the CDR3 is TGCGCCAGCAGCTTCGGGACAGGGGGCTACAATGAGCAGTTCTTC. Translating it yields CASSFGTGGYNEQFF. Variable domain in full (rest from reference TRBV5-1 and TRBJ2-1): KAGVTQTPRYLIKTRGQQVTLSCSPISGHRSVSWYQQTPGQGLQFLFEYFSETQRNKGNFPGRFSGRQFSNSRSEMNVSTLELGDSALYLCASSFGTGGYNEQFFGPGTRLTVL.

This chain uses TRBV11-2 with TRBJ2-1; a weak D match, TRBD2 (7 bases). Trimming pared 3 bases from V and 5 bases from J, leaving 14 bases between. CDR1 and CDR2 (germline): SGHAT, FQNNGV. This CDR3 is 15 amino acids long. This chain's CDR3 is CASSFRGGTDNEQFF. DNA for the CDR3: TGTGCCAGCAGCTTTAGGGGGGGGACCGACAATGAGCAGTTCTTC.

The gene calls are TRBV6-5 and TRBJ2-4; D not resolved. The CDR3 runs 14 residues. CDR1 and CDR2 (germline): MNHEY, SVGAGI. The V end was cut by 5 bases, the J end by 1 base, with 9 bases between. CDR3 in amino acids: CASSESTAKNIQYF. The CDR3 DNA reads TGTGCCAGCAGTGAAAGCACGGCCAAAAACATTCAGTACTTC.

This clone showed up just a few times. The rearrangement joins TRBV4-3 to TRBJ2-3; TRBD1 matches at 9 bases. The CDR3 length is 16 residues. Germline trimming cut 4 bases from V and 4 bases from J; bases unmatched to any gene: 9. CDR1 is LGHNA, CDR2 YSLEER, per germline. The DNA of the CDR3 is TGCGCCAGCAGCCCGAACCCCGGGACAGGGTCAGATACGCAGTATTTT. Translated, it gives CASSPNPGTGSDTQYF.

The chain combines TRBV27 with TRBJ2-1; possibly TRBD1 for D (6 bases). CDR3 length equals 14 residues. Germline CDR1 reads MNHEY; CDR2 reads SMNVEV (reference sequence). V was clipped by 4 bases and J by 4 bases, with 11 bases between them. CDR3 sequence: CASSSLQGYNEQFF. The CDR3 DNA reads TGTGCCAGCAGTTCACTACAGGGTTACAATGAGCAGTTCTTC.

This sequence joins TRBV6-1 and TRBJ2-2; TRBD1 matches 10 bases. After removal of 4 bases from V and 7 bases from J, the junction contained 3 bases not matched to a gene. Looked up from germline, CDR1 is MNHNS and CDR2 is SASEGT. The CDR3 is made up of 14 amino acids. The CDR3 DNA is TGTGCCAGCAGTGGACAGGGGGCGGGCGGGGAGCTGTTTTTT. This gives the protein CASSGQGAGGELFF.

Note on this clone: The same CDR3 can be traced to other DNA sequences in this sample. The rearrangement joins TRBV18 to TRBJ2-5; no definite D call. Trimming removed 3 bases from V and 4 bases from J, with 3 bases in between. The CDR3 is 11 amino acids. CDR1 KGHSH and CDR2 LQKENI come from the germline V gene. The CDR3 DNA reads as TGTGCCAGCTCACCCAGAGAGACCCAGTACTTC. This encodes CASSPRETQYF.

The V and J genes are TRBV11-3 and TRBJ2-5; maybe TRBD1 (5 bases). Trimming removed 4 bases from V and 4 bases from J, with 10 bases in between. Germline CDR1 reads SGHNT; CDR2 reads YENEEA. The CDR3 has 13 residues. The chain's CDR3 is CASSSPGSETQYF. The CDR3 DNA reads TGTGCCAGCAGCTCCCCAGGGTCAGAGACCCAGTACTTC.

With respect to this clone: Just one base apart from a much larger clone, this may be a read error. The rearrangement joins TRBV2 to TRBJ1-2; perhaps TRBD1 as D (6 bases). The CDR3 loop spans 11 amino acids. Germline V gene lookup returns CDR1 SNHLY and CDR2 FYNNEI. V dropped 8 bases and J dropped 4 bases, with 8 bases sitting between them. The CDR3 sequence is CASGTSYGYTF. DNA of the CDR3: TGTGCCAGCGGGACAAGCTATGGCTACACCTTC.

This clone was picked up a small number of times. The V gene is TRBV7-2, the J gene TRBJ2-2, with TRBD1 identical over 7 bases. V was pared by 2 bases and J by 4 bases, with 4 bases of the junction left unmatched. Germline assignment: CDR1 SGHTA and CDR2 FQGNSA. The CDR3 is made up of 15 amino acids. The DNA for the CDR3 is TGTGCCAGCAGCTTAAACAGGGGTATCACCGGGGAGCTGTTTTTT. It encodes CASSLNRGITGELFF.